These T cell receptor beta chains were read from a single sample in a study of memory CD4+ T cells and cytomegalovirus serostatus. Sequenced by immunoSEQ multiplex PCR; TCRdb stores in-frame clones only, minus some. The sample includes 50,000 to 65,000 clones, about four fifths of them seen just once. Sequencing was performed on memory CD4+ T cells from blood. The source is an adult in good health and CMV-seropositive. CDR3s include the opening cysteine and the closing phenylalanine or tryptophan. D genes are given only for firm matches. Clone size, where shown, is once, few, many, or a class for clones that have expanded.

d_gene,abundance,j_gene,v_gene,CDR3nt,CDR3aa
.,.,TRBJ2-3,TRBV5-6,TGTGCCAGCAGTAGTAGCACAGATACGCAGTATTTT,CASSSSTDTQYF
.,.,TRBJ2-7,TRBV5-4,TGTGCCAGCAGCCCCCGGACAGGGCGGGGGGAGCAGTACTTC,CASSPRTGRGEQYF
.,.,TRBJ1-3,TRBV6-1,TGTGCCAGCAGTGAAAGGGGCCAGGGTGTGGGCTCTGGAAACACCATATATTTT,CASSERGQGVGSGNTIYF
TRBD1,.,TRBJ1-1,TRBV6-5,TGTGCCAGCAGGTTCCGTCCAGGGGGCTTCACTGAAGCTTTCTTT,CASRFRPGGFTEAFF
TRBD2,once,TRBJ2-5,TRBV6-6,TGTGCCAGCAGTTCGACCACCGGGGGGTCCCAGTACTTC,CASSSTTGGSQYF
.,.,TRBJ1-1,TRBV5-1,TGCGCCAGCAGCTTATATTCCGACAGCCTCGGCTCTGAAGCTTTCTTT,CASSLYSDSLGSEAFF
TRBD1,.,TRBJ1-5,TRBV7-2,TGTGCCAGCAGCCAACGACAGGGAGATAGCAATCAGCCCCAGCATTTT,CASSQRQGDSNQPQHF
TRBD2,.,TRBJ2-7,TRBV9,TGTGCCAGCAGCGTAAGAACTAGCGGTACGGGGGACGAGCAGTACTTC,CASSVRTSGTGDEQYF
TRBD2,.,TRBJ2-3,TRBV7-2,TGTGCCAGCAGCTTAGTACCAGCGGGGGGGCAAGATACGCAGTATTTT,CASSLVPAGGQDTQYF
.,few,TRBJ1-1,TRBV14,TGTGCCAGCAGCCTCGGGTTGAACACTGAAGCTTTCTTT,CASSLGLNTEAFF
TRBD1,.,TRBJ1-2,TRBV19,TGTGCCAGTCGACGAGGGACAGGGGGCGGCTATGGCTACACCTTC,CASRRGTGGGYGYTF
.,.,TRBJ1-2,TRBV2,TGTGCCAGCAGTGCCTCGGGAGGGGGCTATGGCTACACCTTC,CASSASGGGYGYTF
TRBD1,.,TRBJ1-1,TRBV5-1,TGCGCCAGCAGCGCCGGGACAGGGCGGATAGGTGAAGCTTTCTTT,CASSAGTGRIGEAFF
TRBD2,.,TRBJ2-6,TRBV7-2,TGTGCCAGCAGCCGTATACTAGCGGGTCGCTCTGGGGCCAACGTCCTGACTTTC,CASSRILAGRSGANVLTF
.,.,TRBJ2-7,TRBV5-1,TGCGCCAGCCAAGCAGGGTCTCTGGCCCCCCACGAGCAGTACTTC,CASQAGSLAPHEQYF
TRBD2,.,TRBJ2-3,TRBV7-3,TGTGCCAGCAGCTCACCCGGGAGGGAAAATACAGATACGCAGTATTTT,CASSSPGRENTDTQYF
.,.,TRBJ1-2,TRBV29-1,TGCAGCGTTGAAAGGCCAGGCCAAGGCTACACCTTC,CSVERPGQGYTF
.,.,TRBJ2-7,TRBV28,TGTGCCAGCAGACGCACCCCTAACGGCCCCTCCTACGAGCAGTACTTC,CASRRTPNGPSYEQYF
.,.,TRBJ1-2,TRBV4-2,TGTGCCAGCAGCCCTTCCGAGGGGGTAGGCTATGGCTACACCTTC,CASSPSEGVGYGYTF
TRBD2,.,TRBJ2-7,TRBV25-1,TGTGCCAGCCGTGGACTAGCGGGGAACGAGCAGTACTTC,CASRGLAGNEQYF
.,once,TRBJ2-1,TRBV10-1,TGCGCCAGCAGTCCCACTAGAACTGTCTCACCGGGGAATGAGCAGTTCTTC,CASSPTRTVSPGNEQFF
TRBD1,once,TRBJ2-5,TRBV7-3,TGTGCCAGCATCCTAGGGGACAGCCAAGAGACCCAGTACTTC,CASILGDSQETQYF
.,.,TRBJ1-2,TRBV18,TGTGCCAGCTCAGAACGGACAGCAGAGGGGGGCTACACCTTC,CASSERTAEGGYTF
.,.,TRBJ1-3,TRBV11-2,TGTGCCAGCAGCTTGTCTGGAAACACCATATATTTT,CASSLSGNTIYF
TRBD1,.,TRBJ1-1,TRBV4-3,TGCGCCAGCAGCCCCGGGACAGAAATAAAGAGGGCTTTCTTT,CASSPGTEIKRAFF
TRBD1,.,TRBJ1-2,TRBV28,TGTGCCAGCAATATACCGACAGGGAGATACACCTTC,CASNIPTGRYTF
.,.,TRBJ1-5,TRBV19,TGTGCCAGTAGCCCCGTATCTGGCAATCAGCCCCAGCATTTT,CASSPVSGNQPQHF
.,.,TRBJ1-2,TRBV7-2,TGTGCCAGCAGCTTAGTGGTAGGGGGACATGGCTACACCTTC,CASSLVVGGHGYTF
.,.,TRBJ2-3,TRBV29-1,TGCAGCGTTCTACACTACACAGATACGCAGTATTTT,CSVLHYTDTQYF
TRBD2,.,TRBJ2-5,TRBV28,TGTGCCAGCAGTTTAAGGGGAGGGGCCCAAGAGACCCAGTACTTC,CASSLRGGAQETQYF
.,once,TRBJ1-3,TRBV28,TGTGCCAGCAGCAAGACATCTGGAAACACCATATATTTT,CASSKTSGNTIYF
TRBD1,.,TRBJ2-5,TRBV18,TGTGCCAGCTCACCACCGGGACAGGGGGCGACCCAGTACTTC,CASSPPGQGATQYF
.,.,TRBJ1-2,TRBV25-1,TGTGCCAGCAGTGAGATGGGTACGGGGGAAGTAGGGGGCTACACCTTC,CASSEMGTGEVGGYTF
.,.,TRBJ2-2,TRBV28,TGTGCCAGCAGTTCCACCCCCGGCGTGAGGGGTGACACCGGGGAGCTGTTTTTT,CASSSTPGVRGDTGELFF
TRBD1,.,TRBJ1-6,TRBV7-8,TGTGCCAGCAGCGCGGACGGGACAGGGGGTAATTCACCCCTCCACTTT,CASSADGTGGNSPLHF
.,.,TRBJ2-7,TRBV5-1,TGCGCCAGCAGCTTGGATGGCGGGGACTCTTACGAGCAGTACTTC,CASSLDGGDSYEQYF
TRBD1,.,TRBJ2-7,TRBV2,TGTGCCAGCAGTGAACAGGGACAGTACTACGAGCAGTACTTC,CASSEQGQYYEQYF
.,.,TRBJ2-7,TRBV5-6,TGTGCCAGCAGCTTGTTCCGGAACCGCTACGAGCAGTACTTC,CASSLFRNRYEQYF
.,once,TRBJ1-2,TRBV7-2,TGTGCCAGCTCGACTTCGAACGGGATTGGCTACACCTTC,CASSTSNGIGYTF
TRBD2,.,TRBJ2-1,TRBV27,TGTGCCAGCACCCCCCGGGCGGGACTAGCGGGAGGGCCACGGAATGAGCAGTTCTTC,CASTPRAGLAGGPRNEQFF
.,.,TRBJ1-4,TRBV6-1,TGTGCCAGCAGTGAAACGGGACTGCCTAATGAAAAACTGTTTTTT,CASSETGLPNEKLFF
TRBD2,few,TRBJ2-7,TRBV4-1,TGCGCCAGCAGCCAAGATTTCGGGAGGTTTTCCTACGAGCAGTACTTC,CASSQDFGRFSYEQYF